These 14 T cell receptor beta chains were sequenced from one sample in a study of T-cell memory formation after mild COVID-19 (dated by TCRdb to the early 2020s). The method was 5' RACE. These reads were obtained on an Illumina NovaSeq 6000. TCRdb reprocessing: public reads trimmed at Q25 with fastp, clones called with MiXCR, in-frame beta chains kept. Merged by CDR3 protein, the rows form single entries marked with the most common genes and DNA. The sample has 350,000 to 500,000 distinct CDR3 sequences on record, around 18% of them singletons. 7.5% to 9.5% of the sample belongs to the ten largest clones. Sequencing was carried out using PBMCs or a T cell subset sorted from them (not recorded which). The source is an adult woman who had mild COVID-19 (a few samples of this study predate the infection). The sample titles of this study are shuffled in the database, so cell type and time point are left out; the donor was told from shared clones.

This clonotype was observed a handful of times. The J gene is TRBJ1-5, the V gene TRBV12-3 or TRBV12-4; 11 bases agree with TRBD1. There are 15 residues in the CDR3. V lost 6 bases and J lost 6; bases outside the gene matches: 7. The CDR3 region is CASRKGQGVRQPQHF. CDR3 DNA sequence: TGTGCCAGCAGGAAGGGACAGGGGGTACGTCAGCCCCAGCATTTT.

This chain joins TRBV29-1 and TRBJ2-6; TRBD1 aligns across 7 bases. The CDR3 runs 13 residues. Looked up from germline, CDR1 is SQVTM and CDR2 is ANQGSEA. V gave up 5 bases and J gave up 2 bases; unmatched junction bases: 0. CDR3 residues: CSVQGAGANVLTF. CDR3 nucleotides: TGCAGCGTTCAGGGGGCTGGGGCCAACGTCCTGACTTTC.

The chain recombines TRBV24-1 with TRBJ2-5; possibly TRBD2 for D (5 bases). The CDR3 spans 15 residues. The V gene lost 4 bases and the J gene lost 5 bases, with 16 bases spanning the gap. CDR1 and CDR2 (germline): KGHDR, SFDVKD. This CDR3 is CATSDPRRLPETQYF. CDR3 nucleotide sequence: TGTGCCACCAGTGACCCCCGGAGGCTACCTGAGACCCAGTACTTC.

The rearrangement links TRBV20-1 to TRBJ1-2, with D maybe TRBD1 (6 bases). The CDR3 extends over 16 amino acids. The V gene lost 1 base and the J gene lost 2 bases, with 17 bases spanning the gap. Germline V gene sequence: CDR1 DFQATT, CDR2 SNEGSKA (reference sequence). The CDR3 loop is CSARGSIGGRNYGYTF. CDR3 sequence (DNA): TGCAGTGCTAGAGGTTCGATCGGGGGGCGAAACTATGGCTACACCTTC.

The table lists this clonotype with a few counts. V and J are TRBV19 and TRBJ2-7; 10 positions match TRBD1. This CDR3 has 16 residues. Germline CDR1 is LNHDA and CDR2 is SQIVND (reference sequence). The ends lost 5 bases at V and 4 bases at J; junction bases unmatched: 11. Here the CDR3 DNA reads TGTGCCAGTAGTTTTAATCCGGGACAGGGGATATACGAGCAGTACTTC. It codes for CASSFNPGQGIYEQYF. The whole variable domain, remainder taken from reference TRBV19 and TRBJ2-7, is DGGITQSPKYLFRKEGQNVTLSCEQNLNHDAMYWYRQDPGQGLRLIYYSQIVNDFQKGDIAEGYSVSREKKESFPLTVTSAQKNPTAFYLCASSFNPGQGIYEQYFGPGTRLTVT.

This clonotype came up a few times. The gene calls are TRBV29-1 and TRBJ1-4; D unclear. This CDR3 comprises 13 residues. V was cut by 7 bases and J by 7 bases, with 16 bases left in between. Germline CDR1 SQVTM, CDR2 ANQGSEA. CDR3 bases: TGCAGCGCCTCAGGCGGGTCCCGTGAAAAACTGTTTTTT. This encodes CSASGGSREKLFF.

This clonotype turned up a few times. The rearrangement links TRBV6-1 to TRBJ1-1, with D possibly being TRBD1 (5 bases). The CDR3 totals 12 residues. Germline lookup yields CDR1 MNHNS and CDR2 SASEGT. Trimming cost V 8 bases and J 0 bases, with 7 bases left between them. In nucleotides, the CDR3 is TGTGCCAGCGGAGGGGTGAACACTGAAGCTTTCTTT. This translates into CASGGVNTEAFF.

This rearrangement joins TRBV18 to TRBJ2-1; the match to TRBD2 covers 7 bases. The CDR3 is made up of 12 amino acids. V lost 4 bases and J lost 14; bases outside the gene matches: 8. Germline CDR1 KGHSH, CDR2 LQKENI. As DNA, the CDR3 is TGTGCCAGCTCACTAAGGGAGGGCCATGAGTTCTTC. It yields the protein CASSLREGHEFF. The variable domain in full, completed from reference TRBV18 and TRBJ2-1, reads NAGVMQNPRHLVRRRGQEARLRCSPMKGHSHVYWYRQLPEEGLKFMVYLQKENIIDESGMPKERFSAEFPKEGPSILRIQQVVRGDSAAYFCASSLREGHEFFGPGTRLTVL.

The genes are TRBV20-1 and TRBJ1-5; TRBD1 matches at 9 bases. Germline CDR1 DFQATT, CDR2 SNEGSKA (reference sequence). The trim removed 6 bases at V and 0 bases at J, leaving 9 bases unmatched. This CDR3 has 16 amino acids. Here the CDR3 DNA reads TGCAGTGCCCTAACGACAGGGGGTTTTAGCAATCAGCCCCAGCATTTT. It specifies CSALTTGGFSNQPQHF.

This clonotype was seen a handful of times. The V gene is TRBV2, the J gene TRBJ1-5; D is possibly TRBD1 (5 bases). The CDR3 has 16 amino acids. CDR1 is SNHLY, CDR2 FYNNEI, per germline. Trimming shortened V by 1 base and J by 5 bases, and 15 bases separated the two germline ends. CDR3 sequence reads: CASSEVGEGWDQPQHF. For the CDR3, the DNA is TGTGCCAGCAGTGAAGTAGGGGAGGGTTGGGATCAGCCCCAGCATTTT.

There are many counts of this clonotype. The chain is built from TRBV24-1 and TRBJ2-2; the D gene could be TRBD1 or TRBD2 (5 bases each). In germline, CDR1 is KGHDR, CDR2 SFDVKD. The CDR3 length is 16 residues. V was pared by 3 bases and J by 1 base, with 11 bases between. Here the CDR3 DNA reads TGTGCCACCAGTGATCCGGGGACGGGGAACACCGGGGAGCTGTTTTTT. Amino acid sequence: CATSDPGTGNTGELFF.

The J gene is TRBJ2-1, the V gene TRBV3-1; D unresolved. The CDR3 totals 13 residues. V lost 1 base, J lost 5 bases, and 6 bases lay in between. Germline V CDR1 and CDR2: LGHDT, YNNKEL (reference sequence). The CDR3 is CASSQGWDNEQFF. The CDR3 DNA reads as TGTGCCAGCAGCCAAGGATGGGACAATGAGCAGTTCTTC.

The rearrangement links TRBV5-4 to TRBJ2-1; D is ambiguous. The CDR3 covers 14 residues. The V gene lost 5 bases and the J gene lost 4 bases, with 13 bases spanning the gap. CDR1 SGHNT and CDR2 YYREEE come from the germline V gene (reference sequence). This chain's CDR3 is CASSSPEWYNEQFF. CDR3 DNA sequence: TGTGCCAGCAGTTCACCCGAGTGGTACAATGAGCAGTTCTTC. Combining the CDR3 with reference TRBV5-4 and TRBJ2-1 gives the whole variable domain ETGVTQSPTHLIKTRGQQVTLRCSSQSGHNTVSWYQQALGQGPQFIFQYYREEENGRGNFPPRFSGLQFPNYSSELNVNALELDDSALYLCASSSPEWYNEQFFGPGTRLTVL.

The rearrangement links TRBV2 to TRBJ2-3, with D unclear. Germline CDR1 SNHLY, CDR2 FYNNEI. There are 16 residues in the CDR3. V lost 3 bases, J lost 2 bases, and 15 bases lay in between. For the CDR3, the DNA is TGTGCCAGCAGTGACTCTGAGCAGATTTTCACAGATACGCAGTATTTT. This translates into CASSDSEQIFTDTQYF.